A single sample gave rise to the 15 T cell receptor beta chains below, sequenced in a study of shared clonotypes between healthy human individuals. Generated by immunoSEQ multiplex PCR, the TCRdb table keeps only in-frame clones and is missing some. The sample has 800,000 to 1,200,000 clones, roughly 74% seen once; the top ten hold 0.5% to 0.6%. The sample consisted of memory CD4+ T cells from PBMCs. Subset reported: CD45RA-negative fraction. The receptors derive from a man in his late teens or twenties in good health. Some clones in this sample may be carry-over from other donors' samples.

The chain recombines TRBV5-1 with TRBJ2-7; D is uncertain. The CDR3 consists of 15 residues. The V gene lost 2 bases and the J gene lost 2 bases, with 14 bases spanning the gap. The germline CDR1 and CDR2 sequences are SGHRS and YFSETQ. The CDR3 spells CASSFSSGPTYEQYF. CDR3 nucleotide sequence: TGCGCCAGCAGCTTCAGCTCCGGGCCAACCTACGAGCAGTACTTC.

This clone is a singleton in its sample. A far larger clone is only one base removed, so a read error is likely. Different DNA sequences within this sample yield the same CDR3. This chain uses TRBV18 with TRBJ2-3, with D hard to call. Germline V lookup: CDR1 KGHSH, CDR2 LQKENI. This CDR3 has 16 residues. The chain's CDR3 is CASSPRNQGGTDTQYF. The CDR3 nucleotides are TGCGCCAGCTCACCACGTAATCAAGGTGGGACAGATACGCAGTATTTT.

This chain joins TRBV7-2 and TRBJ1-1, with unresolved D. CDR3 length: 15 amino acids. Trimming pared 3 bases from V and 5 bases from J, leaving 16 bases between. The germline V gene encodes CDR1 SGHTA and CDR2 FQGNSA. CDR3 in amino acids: CASSFYGVSATEAFF. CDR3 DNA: TGTGCCAGCAGCTTTTACGGGGTGTCAGCTACTGAAGCTTTCTTT.

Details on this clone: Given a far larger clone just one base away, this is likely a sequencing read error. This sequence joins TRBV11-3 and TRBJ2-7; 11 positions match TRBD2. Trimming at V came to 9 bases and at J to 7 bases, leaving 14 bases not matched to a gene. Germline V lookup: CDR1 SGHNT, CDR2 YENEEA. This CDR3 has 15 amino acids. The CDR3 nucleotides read TGTGCCAGTAGACCGACTAGCGGGGCCTTGGGAGAGCAGTACTTC. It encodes CASRPTSGALGEQYF.

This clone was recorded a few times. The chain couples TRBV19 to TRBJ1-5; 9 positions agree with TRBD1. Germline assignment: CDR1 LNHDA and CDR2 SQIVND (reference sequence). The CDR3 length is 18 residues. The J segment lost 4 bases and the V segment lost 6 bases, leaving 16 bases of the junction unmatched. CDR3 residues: CASSRNLQGALRNQPQHF. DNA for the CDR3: TGTGCCAGTAGCCGGAACCTACAGGGGGCGCTTCGAAATCAGCCCCAGCATTTT.

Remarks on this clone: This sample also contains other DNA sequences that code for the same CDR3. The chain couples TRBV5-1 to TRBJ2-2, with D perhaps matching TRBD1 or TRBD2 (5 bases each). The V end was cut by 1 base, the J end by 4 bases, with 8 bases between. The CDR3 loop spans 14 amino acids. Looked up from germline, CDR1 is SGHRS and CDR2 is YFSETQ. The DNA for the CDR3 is TGCGCCAGCAGCTTGCAGGGAGCCACCGGGGAGCTGTTTTTT. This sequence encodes CASSLQGATGELFF.

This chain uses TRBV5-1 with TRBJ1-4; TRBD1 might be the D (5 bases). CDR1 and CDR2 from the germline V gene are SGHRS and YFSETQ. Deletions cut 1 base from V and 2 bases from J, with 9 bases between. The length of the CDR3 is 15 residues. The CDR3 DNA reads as TGCGCCAGCAGCTTGCAGCCAGGGACTAATGAAAAACTGTTTTTT. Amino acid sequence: CASSLQPGTNEKLFF.

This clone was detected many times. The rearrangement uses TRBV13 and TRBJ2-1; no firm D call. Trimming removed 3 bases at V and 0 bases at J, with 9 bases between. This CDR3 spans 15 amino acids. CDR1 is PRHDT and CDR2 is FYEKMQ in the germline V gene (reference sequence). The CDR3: CASSFWNFSYNEQFF. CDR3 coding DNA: TGTGCCAGCAGCTTCTGGAATTTCTCCTACAATGAGCAGTTCTTC. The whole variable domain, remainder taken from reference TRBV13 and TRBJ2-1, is AAGVIQSPRHLIKEKRETATLKCYPIPRHDTVYWYQQGPGQDPQFLISFYEKMQSDKGSIPDRFSAQQFSDYHSELNMSSLELGDSALYFCASSFWNFSYNEQFFGPGTRLTVL.

CDR3 DNA: TGTGCTAGTGGTACCGAGGGGGGGACGCCCCAGCATTTT. The encoded protein is CASGTEGGTPQHF. This sequence joins TRBV12-5 and TRBJ1-5; maybe TRBD1 (6 bases). V gave up 5 bases and J gave up 9 bases, with 14 bases separating them. The CDR3 length is 13 residues. The V gene's germline CDR1 is LGHNT and CDR2 FRNRAP.

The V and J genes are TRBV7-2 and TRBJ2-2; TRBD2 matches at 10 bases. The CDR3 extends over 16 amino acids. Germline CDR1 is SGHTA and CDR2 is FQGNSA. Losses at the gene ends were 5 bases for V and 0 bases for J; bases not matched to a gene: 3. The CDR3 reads CASSLTSGTNTGELFF. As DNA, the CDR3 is TGTGCCAGCAGCCTCACTAGCGGGACGAACACCGGGGAGCTGTTTTTT.

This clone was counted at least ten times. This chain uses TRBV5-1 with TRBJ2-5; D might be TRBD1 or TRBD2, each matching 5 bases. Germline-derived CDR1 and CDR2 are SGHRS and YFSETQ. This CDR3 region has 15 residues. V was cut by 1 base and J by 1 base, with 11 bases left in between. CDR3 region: CASSLLGTGQETQYF. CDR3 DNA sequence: TGCGCCAGCAGCTTGCTAGGGACCGGCCAAGAGACCCAGTACTTC.

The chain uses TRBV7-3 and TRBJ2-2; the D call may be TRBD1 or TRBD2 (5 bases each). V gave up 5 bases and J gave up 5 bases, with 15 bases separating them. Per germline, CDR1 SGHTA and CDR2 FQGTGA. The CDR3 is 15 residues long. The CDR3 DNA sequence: TGTGCCAGCAGCCCGGGGTATGGGGGAACCGGGGAGCTGTTTTTT. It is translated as CASSPGYGGTGELFF.

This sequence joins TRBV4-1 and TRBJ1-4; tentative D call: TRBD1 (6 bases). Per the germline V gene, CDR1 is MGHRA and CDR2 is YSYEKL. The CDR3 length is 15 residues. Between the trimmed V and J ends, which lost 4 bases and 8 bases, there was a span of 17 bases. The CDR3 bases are TGCGCCAGCAGCCGATCAGGGGCCGTAGGGGAAAAACTGTTTTTT. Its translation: CASSRSGAVGEKLFF.

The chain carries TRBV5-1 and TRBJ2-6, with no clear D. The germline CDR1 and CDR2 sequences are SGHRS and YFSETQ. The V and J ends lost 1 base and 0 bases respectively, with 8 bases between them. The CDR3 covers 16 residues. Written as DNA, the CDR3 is TGCGCCAGCAGCTTGTCCCCGAGCTCTGGGGCCAACGTCCTGACTTTC. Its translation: CASSLSPSSGANVLTF. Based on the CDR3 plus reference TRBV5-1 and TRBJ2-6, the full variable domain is KAGVTQTPRYLIKTRGQQVTLSCSPISGHRSVSWYQQTPGQGLQFLFEYFSETQRNKGNFPGRFSGRQFSNSRSEMNVSTLELGDSALYLCASSLSPSSGANVLTFGAGSRLTVL.

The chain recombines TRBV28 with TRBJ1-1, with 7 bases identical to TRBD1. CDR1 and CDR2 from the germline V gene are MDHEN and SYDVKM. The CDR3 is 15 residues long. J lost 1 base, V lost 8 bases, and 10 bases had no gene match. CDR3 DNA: TGTGCCAGCCCCAGGGCCGGACAGGCGAACACTGAAGCTTTCTTT. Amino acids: CASPRAGQANTEAFF. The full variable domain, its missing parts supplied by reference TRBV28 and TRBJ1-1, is DVKVTQSSRYLVKRTGEKVFLECVQDMDHENMFWYRQDPGLGLRLIYFSYDVKMKEKGDIPEGYSVSREKKERFSLILESASTNQTSMYLCASPRAGQANTEAFFGQGTRLTVV.